These 10 T cell receptor beta chains share one sample of origin, sequenced in a study of blood T cell repertoires in COVID-19. The table came from immunoSEQ multiplex PCR; TCRdb's copy has only in-frame clones and leaves some out. The data contain some 200,000 clones, around 85% of them singletons. Sequenced material: peripheral blood. These receptors all come from a woman between 45 and 60 years old with acute or convalescent COVID-19.

In this sample, this clone turned up once. The gene calls are TRBV10-3 and TRBJ2-7; D is uncertain. Germline CDR1 and CDR2: ENHRY and SYGVKD. This CDR3 region has 13 residues. Trimming took off 4 bases at V and 7 bases at J, with 14 bases between the two ends. The DNA for the CDR3 is TGTGCCATCAGTGCTCCCCCTAGAAGGGAGCAGTACTTC. Its translation: CAISAPPRREQYF.

This clone was counted once. The V gene is TRBV27, the J gene TRBJ2-7; weak D call: TRBD1 (5 bases). CDR3 length: 14 amino acids. Deletions cut 5 bases from V and 2 bases from J, with 13 bases between. Germline assignment: CDR1 MNHEY and CDR2 SMNVEV (reference sequence). This CDR3 is CASSPGHNAYEQYF. The DNA of the CDR3 is TGTGCCAGCAGTCCCGGACATAACGCCTACGAGCAGTACTTC.

The chain has TRBV19 and TRBJ2-3; D is undetermined. Trimming removed 3 bases from V and 3 bases from J, with 28 bases in between. Per the germline V gene, CDR1 is LNHDA and CDR2 is SQIVND (reference sequence). This CDR3 comprises 20 residues. The CDR3 loop reads CASSIPISPFNPPTTDTQYF. The CDR3 DNA reads TGTGCCAGTAGTATTCCAATAAGCCCTTTCAACCCCCCGACTACAGATACGCAGTATTTT.

The V and J genes are TRBV6-6 and TRBJ1-3; TRBD1 matches at 7 bases. Germline loops: CDR1 MNHNY, CDR2 SVGAGI (reference sequence). J was trimmed by 3 bases and V by 1 base; bases with no gene match: 3. This CDR3 comprises 15 residues. CDR3 DNA sequence: TGTGCCAGCAGTTACTGGTGGGACAGTGGAAACACCATATATTTT. This translates into CASSYWWDSGNTIYF.

The rearrangement joins TRBV7-2 to TRBJ2-7; 9 nucleotides agree with TRBD2. Per the germline V gene, CDR1 is SGHTA and CDR2 is FQGNSA. The J segment lost 6 bases and the V segment lost 1 base, leaving 7 bases of the junction unmatched. The CDR3 spans 15 residues. For the CDR3, the DNA is TGTGCCAGCAGCTTAGAGAGTGGCGGGAGGGGCGAGCAGTACTTC. Translated, it gives CASSLESGGRGEQYF.

The chain joins TRBV11-2 to TRBJ2-1, with a weak D call TRBD2 (6 bases). This CDR3 has 12 residues. Germline V gene lookup returns CDR1 SGHAT and CDR2 FQNNGV. Trimming stripped 8 bases from V and 8 bases from J, with 13 bases between. CDR3 DNA: TGTGCCAGCCGACGGGGGTCGGATGAGCAGTTCTTC. Encoded protein: CASRRGSDEQFF. The whole variable domain, remainder taken from reference TRBV11-2 and TRBJ2-1, is EAGVAQSPRYKIIEKRQSVAFWCNPISGHATLYWYQQILGQGPKLLIQFQNNGVVDDSQLPKDRFSAERLKGVDSTLKIQPAKLEDSAVYLCASRRGSDEQFFGPGTRLTVL.

V usage is TRBV20-1 and J usage is TRBJ2-5, with 9 bases identical to TRBD2. The CDR3 runs to 15 residues. V shed 3 bases, J shed 4 bases, and the junction held 9 bases outside the gene matches. Germline CDR1 and CDR2: DFQATT and SNEGSKA (reference sequence). Written as DNA, the CDR3 is TGCAGTGCTAGTAGCTCCGGGACTAGCCCAGAGACCCAGTACTTC. Translated, it gives CSASSSGTSPETQYF.

The chain couples TRBV7-9 to TRBJ1-6; no definite D call. The ends were cut back, 8 bases at V and 5 bases at J, with 7 bases in the middle. This CDR3 has 12 amino acids. Germline V gives CDR1 SEHNR, CDR2 FQNEAQ (reference sequence). The CDR3 DNA sequence: TGTGCCAGCGGCACCCATAATTCACCCCTCCACTTT. Residues: CASGTHNSPLHF.

The genes are TRBV7-9 and TRBJ2-1; TRBD2 aligns across 9 bases. The V gene end was trimmed by 1 base and the J gene end by 8 bases; junction bases not matched to a gene: 6. Germline V gene sequence: CDR1 SEHNR, CDR2 FQNEAQ (reference sequence). CDR3 length: 15 residues. The CDR3 DNA follows: TGTGCCAGCAGCTTAGAGGGGCGGGGGGGGGATGAGCAGTTCTTC. Its protein is CASSLEGRGGDEQFF.

The chain combines TRBV6-5 with TRBJ1-4; 7 bases are a match to TRBD1. V lost 2 bases, J lost 7 bases, and 4 bases stayed unmatched. Per the germline V gene, CDR1 is MNHEY and CDR2 is SVGAGI. The CDR3 totals 14 residues. The CDR3, as DNA: TGTGCCAGCAGTTACCAGGCAGGGGGTGAAAAACTGTTTTTT. It codes for CASSYQAGGEKLFF.